This T cell receptor beta chain was identified in a study of control samples from healthy donors and cancer patients. Method: immunoSEQ multiplex PCR; TCRdb's copy keeps in-frame clones and lacks some. Of just over 150,000 clones in the sample, 94% are singletons; the top ten hold approximately 8%. Germline V gene sequence: CDR1 MGHRA, CDR2 YSYEKL. The V and J ends lost 0 bases and 3 bases respectively, with 11 bases between them. This CDR3 region has 15 residues. Source material: blood. The receptor's source is a woman in her thirties or forties in good health. The gene calls are TRBV4-1 and TRBJ1-2, with D unresolved. CDR3 sequence: CASSQDGRRYYGYTF. For the CDR3, the DNA is TGCGCCAGCAGCCAAGATGGTCGGCGGTACTATGGCTACACCTTC.